This TCR beta chain is from a study of blood T cell repertoires in COVID-19. The wider study: The analysed material was cDNA or gDNA that came from T cells, B-cell-depleted T cells, or PBMCs.

The protocol was immunoSEQ multiplex PCR, while the TCRdb copy is restricted to in-frame clones and leaves out a portion. The repertoire consists of approximately 470,000 clones, with roughly 87% occurring once and the leading ten covering about 0.65%. Clinical history as reported by participants underpinned cohort assignment. Germline CDR1 and CDR2: SQVTM and ANQGSEA. This CDR3 contains 13 residues. After removal of 5 bases from V and 5 bases from J, the junction contained 7 bases not matched to a gene. The specimen was PBMCs or T cells enriched from blood (not recorded which). The genes are TRBV29-1 and TRBJ1-1; 8 nucleotides align to TRBD1. This clonotype originated in a woman aged 18-29 years who had recovered from COVID-19. CDR3 in DNA: TGCAGCGTTTTTGGACAGGGAGGGACTGAAGCTTTCTTT. Protein: CSVFGQGGTEAFF.